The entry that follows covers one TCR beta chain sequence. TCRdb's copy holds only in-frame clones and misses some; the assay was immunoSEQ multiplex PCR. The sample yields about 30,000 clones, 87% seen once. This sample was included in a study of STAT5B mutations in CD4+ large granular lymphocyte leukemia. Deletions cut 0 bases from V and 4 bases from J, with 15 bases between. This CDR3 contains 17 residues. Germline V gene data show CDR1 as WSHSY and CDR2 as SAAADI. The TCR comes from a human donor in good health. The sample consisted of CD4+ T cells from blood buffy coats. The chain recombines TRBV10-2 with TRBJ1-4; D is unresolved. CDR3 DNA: TGCGCCAGCAGTGAGTCGCGGGGAGGTGGTGGTAATGAAAAACTGTTTTTT. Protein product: CASSESRGGGGNEKLFF.